This T cell receptor (beta chain) appears in the sequencing data of a study of blood T cell repertoires in COVID-19. At the level of the study: The United States, Italy and Spain provided the acute and convalescent COVID-19 samples. T cells, B-cell-depleted T cells, or PBMCs provided the cDNA or gDNA that served as material.

The CDR3 is made up of 14 amino acids. Germline V gives CDR1 LGHDT, CDR2 YNNKEL (reference sequence). V trimming: 4 bases; J trimming: 6 bases; junction bases outside the gene matches: 6. The authors' processing: How many nucleated cells were present was estimated from reference gene primer amplification. Only in-frame clones appear in the TCRdb table, and some are missing; sequencing was by immunoSEQ multiplex PCR. That table is the source of V, J and clone size, and D and trimming were worked out from the DNA. The data contain about 390,000 clones, 85% to 90% of them seen just once; the ten biggest clones take up roughly a tenth. In terms of age and location, participants ranged from about 18 to 95 years and lived in about 25 US areas.

The source of this sequence is a woman in her 50s who had recovered from COVID-19. Source material: PBMCs or T cells enriched from blood (not recorded which). This chain joins TRBV3-1 (or the pseudogene TRBV3-2) and TRBJ2-4; 7 bases map to TRBD1. The CDR3 nucleotides read TGTGCCAGCAGCCCCTCCGGGACAGCAAACATTCAGTACTTC. Encoded protein: CASSPSGTANIQYF.